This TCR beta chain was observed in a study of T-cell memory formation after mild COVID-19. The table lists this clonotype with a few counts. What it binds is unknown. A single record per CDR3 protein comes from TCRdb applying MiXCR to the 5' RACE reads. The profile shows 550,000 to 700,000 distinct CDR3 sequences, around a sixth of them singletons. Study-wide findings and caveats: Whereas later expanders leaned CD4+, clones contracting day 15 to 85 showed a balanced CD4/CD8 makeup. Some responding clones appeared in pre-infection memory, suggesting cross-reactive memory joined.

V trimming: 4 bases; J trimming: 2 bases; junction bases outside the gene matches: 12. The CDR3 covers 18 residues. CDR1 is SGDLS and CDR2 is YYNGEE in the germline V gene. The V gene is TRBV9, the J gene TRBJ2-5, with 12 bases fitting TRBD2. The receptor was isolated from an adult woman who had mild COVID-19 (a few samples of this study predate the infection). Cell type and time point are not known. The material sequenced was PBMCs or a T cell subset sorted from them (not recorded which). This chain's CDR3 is CASSFSGLAGSLQETQYF. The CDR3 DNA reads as TGTGCCAGCAGCTTTTCGGGACTAGCGGGCTCGTTGCAAGAGACCCAGTACTTC.